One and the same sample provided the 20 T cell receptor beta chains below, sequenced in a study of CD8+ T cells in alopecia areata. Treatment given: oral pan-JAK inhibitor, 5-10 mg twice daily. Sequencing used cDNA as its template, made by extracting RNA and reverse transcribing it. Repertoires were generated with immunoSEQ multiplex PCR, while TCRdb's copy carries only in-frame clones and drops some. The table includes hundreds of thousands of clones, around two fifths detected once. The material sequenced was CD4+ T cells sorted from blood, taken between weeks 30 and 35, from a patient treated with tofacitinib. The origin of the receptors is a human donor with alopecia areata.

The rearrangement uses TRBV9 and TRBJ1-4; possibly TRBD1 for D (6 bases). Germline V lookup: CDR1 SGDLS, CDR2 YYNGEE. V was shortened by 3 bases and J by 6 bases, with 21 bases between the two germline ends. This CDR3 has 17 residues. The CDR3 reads CASSAPTGAMGDEKLFF. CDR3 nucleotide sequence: TGTGCCAGCAGCGCCCCTACGGGGGCTATGGGGGATGAAAAACTGTTTTTT.

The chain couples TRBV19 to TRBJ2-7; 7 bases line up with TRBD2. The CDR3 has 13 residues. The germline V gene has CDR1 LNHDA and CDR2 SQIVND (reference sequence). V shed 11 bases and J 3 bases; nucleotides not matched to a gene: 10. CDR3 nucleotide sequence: TGTGCCTCCCAGGGACCGGGGGGCTACGAGCAGTACTTC. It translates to CASQGPGGYEQYF.

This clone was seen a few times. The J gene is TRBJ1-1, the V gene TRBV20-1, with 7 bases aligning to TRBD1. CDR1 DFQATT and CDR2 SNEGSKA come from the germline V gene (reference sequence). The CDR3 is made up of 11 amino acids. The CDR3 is CRVNRGTEAFF. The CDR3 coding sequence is TGCAGGGTGAACAGGGGCACTGAAGCTTTCTTT.

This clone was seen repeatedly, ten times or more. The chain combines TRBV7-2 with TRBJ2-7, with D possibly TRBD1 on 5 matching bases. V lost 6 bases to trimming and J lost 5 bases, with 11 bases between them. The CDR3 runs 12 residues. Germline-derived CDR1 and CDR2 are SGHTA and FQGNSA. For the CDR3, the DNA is TGTGCCAGCAGTTCCAGGGTCAACGAGCAGTACTTC. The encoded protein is CASSSRVNEQYF. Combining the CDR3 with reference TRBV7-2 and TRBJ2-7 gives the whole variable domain GAGVSQSPSNKVTEKGKDVELRCDPISGHTALYWYRQSLGQGLEFLIYFQGNSAPDKSGLPSDRFSAERTGGSVSTLTIQRTQQEDSAVYLCASSSRVNEQYFGPGTRLTVT.

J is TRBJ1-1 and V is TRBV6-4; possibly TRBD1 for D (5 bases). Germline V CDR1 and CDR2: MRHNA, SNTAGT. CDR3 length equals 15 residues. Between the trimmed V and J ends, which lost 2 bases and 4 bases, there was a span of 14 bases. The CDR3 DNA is TGTGCCAGCAGTGACGGGCAGGGATCGAGCACTGAAGCTTTCTTT. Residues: CASSDGQGSSTEAFF.

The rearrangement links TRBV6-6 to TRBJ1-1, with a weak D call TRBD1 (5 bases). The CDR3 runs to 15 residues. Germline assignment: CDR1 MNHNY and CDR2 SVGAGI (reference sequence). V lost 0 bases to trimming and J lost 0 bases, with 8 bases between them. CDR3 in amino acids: CASSYSKGVNTEAFF. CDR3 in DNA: TGTGCCAGCAGTTACTCGAAAGGGGTGAACACTGAAGCTTTCTTT.

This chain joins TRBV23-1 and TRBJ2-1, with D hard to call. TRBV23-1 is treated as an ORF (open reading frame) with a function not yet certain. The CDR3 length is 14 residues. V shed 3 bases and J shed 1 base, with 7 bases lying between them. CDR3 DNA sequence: TGCGCCAGCAGTCAGGTGAAATCCTACAATGAGCAGTTCTTC. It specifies CASSQVKSYNEQFF.

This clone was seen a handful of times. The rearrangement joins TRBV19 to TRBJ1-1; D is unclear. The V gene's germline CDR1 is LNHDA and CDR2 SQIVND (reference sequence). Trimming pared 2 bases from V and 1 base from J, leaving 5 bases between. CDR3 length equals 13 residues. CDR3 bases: TGTGCCAGTAGTATATCGGAGAACACTGAAGCTTTCTTT. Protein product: CASSISENTEAFF.

CDR3 DNA sequence: TGTGCCAGCAGCTTAGCGGTCACCCATGAGCAGTTCTTC. This codes for CASSLAVTHEQFF. The J gene is TRBJ2-1, the V gene TRBV7-2, with D unresolved. Germline V lookup: CDR1 SGHTA, CDR2 FQGNSA. The CDR3 length is 13 residues. Between the trimmed V and J ends, which lost 0 bases and 8 bases, there was a span of 8 bases.

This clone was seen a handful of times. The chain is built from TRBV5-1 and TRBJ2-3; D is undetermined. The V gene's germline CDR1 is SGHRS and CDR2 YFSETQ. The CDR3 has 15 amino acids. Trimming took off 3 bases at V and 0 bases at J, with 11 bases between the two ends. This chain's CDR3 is CASSWLLDSTDTQYF. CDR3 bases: TGCGCCAGCAGCTGGCTACTGGACAGCACAGATACGCAGTATTTT.

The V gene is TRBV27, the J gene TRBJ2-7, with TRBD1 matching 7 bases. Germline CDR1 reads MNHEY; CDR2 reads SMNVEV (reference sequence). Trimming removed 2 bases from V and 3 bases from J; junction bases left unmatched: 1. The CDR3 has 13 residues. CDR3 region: CASSLRTGYEQYF. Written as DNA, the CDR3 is TGTGCCAGCAGTTTAAGGACAGGCTACGAGCAGTACTTC.

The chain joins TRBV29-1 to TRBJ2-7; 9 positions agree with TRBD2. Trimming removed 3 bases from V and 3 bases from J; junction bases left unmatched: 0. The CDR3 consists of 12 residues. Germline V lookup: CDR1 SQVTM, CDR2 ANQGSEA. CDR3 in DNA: TGCAGCGTTGAGACTAGCGGCTACGAGCAGTACTTC. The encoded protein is CSVETSGYEQYF.

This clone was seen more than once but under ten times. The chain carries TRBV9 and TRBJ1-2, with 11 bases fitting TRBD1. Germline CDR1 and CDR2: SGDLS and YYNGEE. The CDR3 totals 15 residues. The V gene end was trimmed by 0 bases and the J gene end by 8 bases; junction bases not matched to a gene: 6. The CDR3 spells CASSVAGTGGRGYTF. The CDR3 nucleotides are TGTGCCAGCAGCGTAGCCGGGACAGGGGGTCGCGGCTACACCTTC.

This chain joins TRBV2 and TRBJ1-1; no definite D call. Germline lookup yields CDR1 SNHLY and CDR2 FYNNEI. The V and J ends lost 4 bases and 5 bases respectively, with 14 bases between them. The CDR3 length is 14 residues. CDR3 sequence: CASSGEVRRTEAFF. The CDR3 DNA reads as TGTGCCAGCAGTGGGGAGGTAAGGAGGACTGAAGCTTTCTTT. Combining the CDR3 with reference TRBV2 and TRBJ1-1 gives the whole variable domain EPEVTQTPSHQVTQMGQEVILRCVPISNHLYFYWYRQILGQKVEFLVSFYNNEISEKSEIFDDQFSVERPDGSNFTLKIRSTKLEDSAMYFCASSGEVRRTEAFFGQGTRLTVV.

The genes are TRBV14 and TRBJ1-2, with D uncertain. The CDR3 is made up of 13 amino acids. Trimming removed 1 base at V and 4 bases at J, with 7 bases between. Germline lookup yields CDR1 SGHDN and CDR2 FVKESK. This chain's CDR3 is CASSQGPGYGYTF. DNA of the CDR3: TGTGCCAGCAGCCAAGGGCCCGGCTATGGCTACACCTTC.

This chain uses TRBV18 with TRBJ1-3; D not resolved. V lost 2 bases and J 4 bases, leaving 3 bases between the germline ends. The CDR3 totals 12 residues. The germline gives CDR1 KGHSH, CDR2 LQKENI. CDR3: CASSPEGNTIYF. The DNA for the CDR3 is TGTGCCAGCTCACCAGAGGGAAACACCATATATTTT.

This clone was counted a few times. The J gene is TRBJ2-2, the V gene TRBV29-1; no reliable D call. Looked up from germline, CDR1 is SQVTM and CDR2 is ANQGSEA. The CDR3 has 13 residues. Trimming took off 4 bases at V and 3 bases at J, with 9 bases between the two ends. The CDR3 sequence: CSVGGIYTGELFF. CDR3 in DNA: TGCAGCGTTGGAGGAATTTACACCGGGGAGCTGTTTTTT.

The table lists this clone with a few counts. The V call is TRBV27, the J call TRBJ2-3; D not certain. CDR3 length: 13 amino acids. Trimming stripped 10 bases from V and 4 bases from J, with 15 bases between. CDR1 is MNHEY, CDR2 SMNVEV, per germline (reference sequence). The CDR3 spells CATPTKWPDTQYF. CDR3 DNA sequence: TGTGCCACACCTACTAAGTGGCCAGATACGCAGTATTTT.

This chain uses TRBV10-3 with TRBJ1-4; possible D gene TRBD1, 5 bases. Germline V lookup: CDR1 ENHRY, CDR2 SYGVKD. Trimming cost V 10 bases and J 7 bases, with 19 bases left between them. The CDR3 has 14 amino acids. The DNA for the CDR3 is TGTGCCAGCAATGAAAGGGGAGGTGGTGAAAAACTGTTTTTT. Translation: CASNERGGGEKLFF.

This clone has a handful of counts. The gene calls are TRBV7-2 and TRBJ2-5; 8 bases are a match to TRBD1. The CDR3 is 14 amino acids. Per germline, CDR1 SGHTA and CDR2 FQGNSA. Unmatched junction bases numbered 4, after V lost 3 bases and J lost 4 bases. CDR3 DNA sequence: TGTGCCAGCAGCTTCCCAGGGGGCGGAGAGACCCAGTACTTC. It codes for CASSFPGGGETQYF.